This TCR beta chain was observed in a study of blood T cell repertoires in COVID-19. Study context: Material from acute and convalescent COVID-19 was sourced from the United States, Italy and Spain. Sample material is recorded as cDNA or gDNA derived from T cells, B-cell-depleted T cells, or PBMCs.

Between the trimmed V and J ends, which lost 5 bases and 7 bases, there was a span of 11 bases. Germline-derived CDR1 and CDR2 are MNHEY and SVGAGI. The CDR3 contains 12 residues. In the original analysis: Amplification of reference gene primers was used by the study to estimate nucleated cell counts. Assay: immunoSEQ multiplex PCR; the TCRdb copy retains only in-frame clones and omits some. V and J calls and clone size are copied from that table; D and trimming were computed from the DNA. Of more than 85,000 clones listed, roughly 88% were seen once; the top ten hold roughly 7.9%. This receptor was identified in an elderly woman with active or convalescent COVID-19. This chain joins TRBV6-5 and TRBJ1-2, with D uncertain. Input material: peripheral blood. The CDR3 spells CASSPRRSGYTF. CDR3 sequence (DNA): TGTGCCAGCAGTCCCCGCCGGAGTGGCTACACCTTC.